This is a list of T cell receptor beta chains from one sample in a study of response to subunit inactivated influenza vaccine. TCRdb itself ran the RT-PCR reads through MiXCR, one entry per CDR3 protein. The sample lists 800,000 or so distinct CDR3 sequences, about 20% seen once, with roughly 10% in the top ten. The sample consisted of PBMCs from blood, taken around 5 days after vaccination. All receptors derive from a middle-aged man who received an inactivated influenza vaccine. The CDR3 runs from the conserved cysteine through the conserved F or W. The D gene is left open where the match is weak. Clone size is given for some rows only: seen once, a few or many times, or a class if the clone is expanded.

CDR3 protein	CDR3 DNA	V gene	J gene	D gene	clone size
CASSLRGLSNTGELFF	TGTGCCAGCAGCCTCAGGGGGCTTAGTAACACCGGGGAGCTGTTTTTT	TRBV6-1	TRBJ2-2	TRBD1	NA
CASSQSPGQGGDTQYF	TGTGCCAGCAGCCAGTCCCCGGGACAGGGAGGAGATACGCAGTATTTT	TRBV5-6	TRBJ2-3	TRBD1	NA
CASSPGLRADTQYF	TGTGCCAGCTCACCAGGGTTGAGGGCAGATACGCAGTATTTT	TRBV18	TRBJ2-3	NA	NA
CSAPKAGTLKNEQFF	TGCAGTGCTCCCAAAGCCGGGACATTGAAAAATGAGCAGTTCTTC	TRBV20-1	TRBJ2-1	NA	few
CASSLVPSGRTDTQYF	TGTGCCAGCAGCTTGGTTCCCAGCGGGAGGACAGATACGCAGTATTTT	TRBV5-5	TRBJ2-3	TRBD2	NA
CASSLSSGASEQYF	TGTGCCAGCAGTTTATCGAGCGGGGCCAGCGAGCAGTACTTC	TRBV28	TRBJ2-7	TRBD2	few
CASSLRDGRQPQHF	TGTGCCAGCAGCCTCAGGGACGGGCGGCAGCCCCAGCATTTT	TRBV7-2	TRBJ1-5	NA	few
CASSPFTEGTEAFF	TGCGCCAGCAGCCCATTTACCGAGGGGACTGAAGCTTTCTTT	TRBV5-1	TRBJ1-1	NA	few
CASSPNHQRGGLQAFF	TGTGCCAGCTCACCAAACCACCAGAGGGGAGGTTTGCAGGCTTTCTTT	TRBV18	TRBJ1-1	NA	NA
CASSIDERRLTEAFF	TGTGCCAGTAGTATAGATGAGAGGCGGCTCACTGAAGCTTTCTTT	TRBV19	TRBJ1-1	NA	NA
CASTKGQGANTGELFF	TGTGCCAGCACCAAGGGACAGGGGGCAAACACCGGGGAGCTGTTTTTT	TRBV25-1	TRBJ2-2	TRBD1	NA
CASSQGATSSFRKFF	TGTGCCAGCAGCCAAGGGGCGACTAGCAGCTTTAGAAAGTTCTTC	TRBV3-1	TRBJ2-1	TRBD2	many
CASSLGSTEAFF	TGTGCCAGCAGCTTAGGGAGCACTGAAGCTTTCTTT	TRBV7-9	TRBJ1-1	NA	many
CASSYSGGSGNTIYF	TGTGCCAGCAGTTACTCTGGCGGCTCTGGAAACACCATATATTTT	TRBV6-5	TRBJ1-3	NA	many
CASSHTLNTGELFF	TGTGCCAGCAGCCACACACTGAACACCGGGGAGCTGTTTTTT	TRBV7-9	TRBJ2-2	NA	few
CASGLPGGSLYYGYTF	TGTGCCAGCGGTCTTCCAGGCGGAAGTCTTTACTATGGCTACACCTTC	TRBV25-1	TRBJ1-2	NA	NA
CASSLTDAYEQYF	TGTGCCAGCAGCTTAACGGACGCCTACGAGCAGTACTTC	TRBV7-2	TRBJ2-7	NA	NA
CASSGDRVLTGELFF	TGTGCCAGCAGCGGGGACAGGGTACTCACCGGGGAGCTGTTTTTT	TRBV2	TRBJ2-2	TRBD1	NA
CASSLVDGRGTDTQYF	TGTGCCAGCAGCTTAGTAGACGGGAGAGGCACAGATACGCAGTATTTT	TRBV7-2	TRBJ2-3	NA	NA
CSATHRGQDYGYTF	TGCAGTGCTACCCACAGGGGGCAGGACTATGGCTACACCTTC	TRBV20-1	TRBJ1-2	TRBD1	many
CASSPPDREVTQYF	TGTGCCAGCTCACCACCGGACAGGGAGGTCACCCAGTACTTC	TRBV18	TRBJ2-5	TRBD1	NA
CASSLDRGLPGELFF	TGTGCCAGCAGCTTAGACAGGGGTTTGCCCGGGGAGCTGTTTTTT	TRBV11-2	TRBJ2-2	NA	NA
CASSLRQGEAEQYF	TGTGCCAGCAGCCTTCGACAGGGGGAGGCCGAGCAGTACTTC	TRBV7-2	TRBJ2-7	TRBD1	NA
CSARATSGAKWEQYF	TGCAGTGCTAGGGCGACTAGCGGGGCCAAGTGGGAGCAGTACTTC	TRBV20-1	TRBJ2-7	TRBD2	NA
CASSPGGTGSNQPQHF	TGTGCCAGCTCGCCCGGAGGGACAGGGAGCAATCAGCCCCAGCATTTT	TRBV18	TRBJ1-5	TRBD1	NA
CASISRGGDSPLHF	TGTGCCAGCATCTCCAGGGGAGGTGACTCACCCCTCCACTTT	TRBV6-1	TRBJ1-6	NA	few
CASSLDRAWPYEQYF	TGTGCCAGCAGCTTGGACAGGGCTTGGCCCTACGAGCAGTACTTC	TRBV7-2	TRBJ2-7	TRBD1	once
CSAIRFDYGYTF	TGCAGTGCTATCCGGTTTGACTATGGCTACACCTTC	TRBV20-1	TRBJ1-2	NA	NA
CASSLTTSGRSYNEQFF	TGTGCCAGCAGCCTGACGACTAGCGGGAGGTCCTACAATGAGCAGTTCTTC	TRBV9	TRBJ2-1	TRBD2	few
CASSQEKGFSYEQYF	TGTGCCAGCAGCCAAGAAAAGGGGTTCTCCTACGAGCAGTACTTC	TRBV4-2	TRBJ2-7	NA	few
CSVDRGDGYGYTF	TGCAGCGTTGATAGGGGGGATGGCTATGGCTACACCTTC	TRBV29-1	TRBJ1-2	NA	many
CASSLGTRLVAFF	TGTGCCAGCAGTTTAGGGACACGTTTAGTGGCTTTCTTT	TRBV12-3/TRBV12-4	TRBJ1-1	NA	many
CASSLVGRQNTEAFF	TGTGCCAGCAGCTTAGTTGGGCGACAGAACACTGAAGCTTTCTTT	TRBV7-2	TRBJ1-1	NA	NA
CSAMLDRAYEQYF	TGCAGCGCCATGTTAGACCGCGCCTACGAGCAGTACTTC	TRBV29-1	TRBJ2-7	NA	NA
CASSQGTGGLGEQFF	TGCGCCAGCAGCCAAGGGACAGGGGGCTTGGGTGAGCAGTTCTTC	TRBV4-1	TRBJ2-1	TRBD1	once
CASRGRGAYNEQFF	TGTGCCAGCAGGGGACGGGGCGCCTACAATGAGCAGTTCTTC	TRBV6-2/TRBV6-3	TRBJ2-1	NA	NA
CASSPNFGTGGPRTGELFF	TGCGCCAGCAGCCCTAATTTCGGGACAGGGGGCCCGAGAACCGGGGAGCTGTTTTTT	TRBV5-1	TRBJ2-2	TRBD1	NA
CASSHRAGTGELFF	TGTGCCAGCAGCCACCGGGCGGGGACCGGGGAGCTGTTTTTT	TRBV3-1	TRBJ2-2	NA	NA
CAGSFLDQPQHF	TGTGCCGGCAGCTTTCTCGATCAGCCCCAGCATTTT	TRBV5-6	TRBJ1-5	NA	NA
CASSVSPHGASGTYEQYF	TGTGCCAGCAGCGTATCCCCCCACGGGGCTAGCGGAACCTACGAGCAGTACTTC	TRBV9	TRBJ2-7	TRBD2	NA
CASEPGQGARKYTEAFF	TGCGCCAGCGAACCAGGACAGGGGGCGCGGAAGTACACTGAAGCTTTCTTT	TRBV5-1	TRBJ1-1	TRBD1	NA
CASSLGGAWEQYF	TGTGCCAGCAGCTTAGGGGGGGCGTGGGAGCAGTACTTC	TRBV5-5	TRBJ2-7	NA	few
CATSRDLTGTVTQYF	TGTGCCACCAGCAGAGACCTGACCGGGACAGTTACGCAGTATTTT	TRBV15	TRBJ2-3	TRBD1	NA
CASSQDIRLDNEQFF	TGTGCCAGCAGCCAAGATATAAGACTCGACAATGAGCAGTTCTTC	TRBV14	TRBJ2-1	NA	NA
CASSYGVAREDTIYF	TGTGCCAGCAGTTACGGTGTTGCGAGGGAGGACACCATATATTTT	TRBV6-5	TRBJ1-3	NA	few
CSASLAGRNEQFF	TGCAGTGCTAGCCTAGCGGGAAGGAATGAGCAGTTCTTC	TRBV20-1	TRBJ2-1	TRBD2	NA
CASSLSGRGTGELFF	TGTGCCAGCAGCCTAAGCGGGAGGGGCACCGGGGAGCTGTTTTTT	TRBV7-6	TRBJ2-2	TRBD2	NA
CASSYDSWSTDTQYF	TGTGCCAGCAGTTACGACAGCTGGAGCACAGATACGCAGTATTTT	TRBV6-5	TRBJ2-3	NA	NA
CASSYSIRDSHSYEQYF	TGTGCCAGCAGTTACTCGATCCGGGACAGCCACTCCTACGAGCAGTACTTC	TRBV6-5	TRBJ2-7	TRBD1	few
CASSLLGQDVETQYF	TGCGCCAGCAGCTTACTCGGACAGGATGTGGAGACCCAGTACTTC	TRBV5-1	TRBJ2-5	TRBD1	NA
CASSFGDRGLGYGYTF	TGTGCCAGCAGCTTTGGGGACAGGGGTTTGGGCTATGGCTACACCTTC	TRBV7-8	TRBJ1-2	TRBD1	NA
CASGLRGDEPNTGELFF	TGTGCTAGTGGTTTGAGGGGTGACGAACCGAACACCGGGGAGCTGTTTTTT	TRBV12-5	TRBJ2-2	NA	NA
CASSLLAVGTDTQYF	TGTGCCAGCAGCTTGCTAGCAGTCGGCACAGATACGCAGTATTTT	TRBV5-6	TRBJ2-3	NA	few